This T cell receptor (beta chain) was obtained from a study of cytomegalovirus exposure and HLA in healthy donors. Study-wide findings and caveats: Some V segments could not be told apart, so they were left out, TRBV6-2 and TRBV6-3 among them. In a later analysis, compared with equally common non-associated chains, HLA-associated beta chains were more expanded.

V was pared by 4 bases and J by 4 bases, with 8 bases of the junction left unmatched. Per the germline V gene, CDR1 is SGDLS and CDR2 is YYNGEE. This CDR3 region has 14 residues. A word on this clone: The antigen is undetermined.

It was with 60 Vbeta and 13 Jbeta primers that the PCR ran. Here immunoSEQ multiplex PCR was the method, and the copy in TCRdb shows in-frame clones only, minus some. The data contain roughly 190,000 clones, 78% of them singletons. This sequence was found in a female donor in good health and CMV-seronegative. The specimen was PBMCs. The chain employs TRBV9 and TRBJ2-7, with 7 bases aligning to TRBD2. In DNA form, the CDR3 reads TGTGCCAGCAGCACTGGGAGGGGTACTTACGAGCAGTACTTC. As protein: CASSTGRGTYEQYF.